The rows below give T cell receptor beta chains drawn from one sample of a study of T cell repertoires in cytomegalovirus infection. In TCRdb, the reads were re-called with MiXCR into one record per CDR3 protein. This sample has fewer than 700,000 distinct CDR3 sequences, with 20% to 25% found just once. The material sequenced was CD8+ T cells from PBMCs. Receptor source: a human donor in good health (CMV status not recorded). Some clones in this sample may be carry-over from other donors' samples. Both conserved end residues are part of each CDR3. D genes are given only for firm matches. Not every row has a clone size; where given, it reads once, few, many or a size class.

TRBV27,TRBD1,many,CASCTGTGIYEQYF
TRBV28,.,few,CASRFRGRTDTQYF
TRBV7-9,TRBD1,many,CASSSEAQGAGYEQYF
TRBV19,.,.,CASSIHIMNTEAFF
TRBV20-1,.,.,CSARTRMNTEAFF
TRBV12-5,TRBD1,many,CASGYPPGQGKNIQYF
TRBV20-1,.,.,CSARKVSSNQPQHF
TRBV29-1,.,few,CSVTGMVGSGANVLTF
TRBV19,.,.,CATLNPSTDTQYF
TRBV5-4,.,many,CASSLVPFEQFF
TRBV9,TRBD1,few,CASLTGAPMNTEAFF
TRBV29-1,TRBD2,few,CSVEDSSGDTQYF
TRBV27,TRBD1,.,CASSLLQGAPDEQFF
TRBV7-9,.,many,CASIQKVGEPSHNEQFF
TRBV20-1,TRBD1,few,CSASRTGLETQYF
TRBV7-9,.,.,CASSSPGTHSYNEQFF
TRBV6-2/TRBV6-3,TRBD2,few,CASSYPWTSGYEQYF
TRBV7-6,TRBD1,many,CASSCRTGGNQPQHF
TRBV4-2,TRBD1,.,CASSQVTGVTGELFF
TRBV28,.,.,CASRWDLTGELFF
TRBV2,.,.,CASSQGMYTEAFF
TRBV29-1,.,.,CSVGRVGKVNEQYF
TRBV12-3/TRBV12-4,.,many,CASSPPRDTQYF
TRBV29-1,.,.,CSVNTAYNEQFF
TRBV7-2,.,many,CASSLAPPWGLTPGTGELFF
TRBV14,TRBD1,.,CASSQDAGGPYGYTF
TRBV2,.,.,CASSRNRGGDTQYF
TRBV7-6,.,few,CASRSPLGVANYGYTF
TRBV10-2,TRBD1,.,CASSRDSYSGNTIYF
TRBV12-3/TRBV12-4,.,.,CASSLAPDYGYTF
TRBV6-6,TRBD2,few,CASSGTSSLETQYF